What follows are 32 T cell receptor beta chains derived from one specimen sequenced in a study of regulatory T cells in long-lasting Graves disease. Stated time point: persistent/refractory GD, antithyroid drugs over 5 years with positive TRAb. PBMC RNA was the source of the TCR library. Construction of TCR beta libraries relied on iRepertoire HTBI primers and on Arm-PCR targeting CDR3 regions. TCRdb processed the multiplex PCR reads anew with MiXCR; each CDR3 protein has one entry. The sample contains about 470,000 distinct CDR3 sequences, under 25% of which appear only once. The source was peripheral blood mononuclear cells (PBMCs), collected when the disease was refractory, from a patient treated with antithyroid drugs. These receptor sequences come from a female donor with Graves disease.

In its sample, this clonotype was seen once. One base away lies a much larger clone, so this may be a sequencing read error. The chain joins TRBV6-2 or TRBV6-3 to TRBJ2-5; D remains unclear. CDR3 size: 12 residues. V shed 5 bases and J shed 5 bases, with 9 bases lying between them. Germline V CDR1 and CDR2: MNHEY, SVGEGT. The CDR3 is CASSHPKETQYF. The CDR3 DNA is TGTGCCAGCAGTCACCCGAAGGAGACCCAGTACTTC.

The chain has TRBV3-1 and TRBJ2-7; 9 bases line up with TRBD2. The trim removed 1 base at V and 3 bases at J, leaving 10 bases unmatched. In germline, CDR1 is LGHDT, CDR2 YNNKEL (reference sequence). The CDR3 is made up of 17 amino acids. This CDR3 reads CASSQVPVGAGGYEQYF. In DNA, the CDR3 is TGTGCCAGCAGCCAAGTCCCGGTGGGAGCGGGAGGCTACGAGCAGTACTTC.

This clonotype was seen ten or more times. This chain uses TRBV2 with TRBJ2-2; 12 positions agree with TRBD2. Germline CDR1 reads SNHLY; CDR2 reads FYNNEI. V was clipped by 3 bases and J by 4 bases; unmatched bases: 3. There are 16 residues in the CDR3. The CDR3: CASSETSGRRTGELFF. The CDR3 DNA follows: TGTGCCAGCAGTGAGACTAGCGGGAGACGCACCGGGGAGCTGTTTTTT.

On this clonotype: It differs at one base from a far larger clone, so likely a read error. V and J are TRBV6-4 and TRBJ2-7; TRBD2 matches at 7 bases. Germline lookup yields CDR1 MRHNA and CDR2 SNTAGT. The CDR3 contains 15 residues. Germline trimming cut 7 bases from V and 9 bases from J; bases unmatched to any gene: 18. The CDR3 nucleotides are TGTGCCAGCACTACTAGCGAGGATCCCCTGAATCGGCAGTACTTC. Encoded protein: CASTTSEDPLNRQYF.

This clonotype was observed many times. This chain connects TRBV30 to TRBJ2-5; 9 bases align to TRBD2. From germline, CDR1 is GTSNPN and CDR2 SVGIG (reference sequence). This CDR3 is 16 amino acids long. V dropped 0 bases and J dropped 1; count of bases not matched to a gene: 6. CDR3 DNA sequence: TGTGCCTGGAGTGTACCAGCGGGAGGAATCCAAGAGACCCAGTACTTC. This gives the protein CAWSVPAGGIQETQYF.

This clonotype was counted many times. This chain joins TRBV28 and TRBJ2-5; D unresolved. The CDR3 loop spans 14 amino acids. V shed 2 bases and J shed 0 bases, with 7 bases lying between them. The V gene's germline CDR1 is MDHEN and CDR2 SYDVKM. The CDR3 DNA sequence: TGTGCCAGCAGTTTACGGGCCAACCAAGAGACCCAGTACTTC. It translates to CASSLRANQETQYF.

This clonotype was seen a handful of times. This chain joins TRBV14 and TRBJ2-7; 10 bases match TRBD2. The CDR3 is 14 residues long. Losses at the gene ends were 7 bases for V and 7 bases for J; bases not matched to a gene: 10. Germline V gene data show CDR1 as SGHDN and CDR2 as FVKESK. CDR3 residues: CASNPGLAAGEQYF. The CDR3 bases are TGTGCCAGCAACCCAGGACTAGCGGCGGGGGAGCAGTACTTC.

This clonotype was detected many times. The chain couples TRBV29-1 to TRBJ1-1; D gene uncertain. V was pared by 4 bases and J by 1 base, with 10 bases between. Germline lookup yields CDR1 SQVTM and CDR2 ANQGSEA. The CDR3 extends over 13 amino acids. This CDR3 is CSVAGEPNTEAFF. The CDR3 DNA is TGCAGCGTTGCAGGAGAGCCGAACACTGAAGCTTTCTTT.

This clonotype has just one count. CDR3 loop: CASTSVLSTDTQYF. CDR3 bases: TGTGCCAGCACTTCGGTGCTTAGCACAGATACGCAGTATTTT. The V gene is TRBV2, the J gene TRBJ2-3; no clear D gene. With 7 bases removed from V and 0 bases from J, the gap between germline ends came to 11 bases. Germline assignment: CDR1 SNHLY and CDR2 FYNNEI. This CDR3 is 14 amino acids long.

A few counts support this clonotype. At one end the junction does not follow the germline gene, possibly because of a read error. The V gene is TRBV6-1, the J gene TRBJ1-2, with TRBD1 matching over 10 bases. The germline CDR1 and CDR2 sequences are MNHNS and SASEGT. The CDR3 covers 17 residues. The CDR3 region is CASSKIGTGVTHYGCTF. The CDR3 nucleotides read TGTGCCAGCAGCAAAATAGGGACAGGGGTTACGCACTATGGCTGCACCTTC.

Worth noting for this clonotype: A much larger clone differs by one base, so this may be a read error. The chain has TRBV27 and TRBJ2-7, with TRBD2 as a possible D gene (5 bases). CDR3 length equals 15 residues. Germline assignment: CDR1 MNHEY and CDR2 SMNVEV (reference sequence). The CDR3 DNA is TGTGCCGGCAGTTTCCGACGGGAAAGCTCCTACGAGCAGTACTTC. This encodes CAGSFRRESSYEQYF.

As concerns this clonotype: Being one base from a much bigger clone, this may be a read error. This sequence joins TRBV5-1 and TRBJ1-5; TRBD1 is a possible D gene (5 bases). This CDR3 is built from 15 residues. V gave up 2 bases and J gave up 4 bases, with 13 bases separating them. From germline, CDR1 is SGHRS and CDR2 YFSETQ. CDR3 DNA sequence: TGCGCCAGCAGCTTTCCCGACAAGGGGAATCAGCCCCAGCATTTT. Its translation is CASSFPDKGNQPQHF. The full variable domain, its missing parts supplied by reference TRBV5-1 and TRBJ1-5, is KAGVTQTPRYLIKTRGQQVTLSCSPISGHRSVSWYQQTPGQGLQFLFEYFSETQRNKGNFPGRFSGRQFSNSRSEMNVSTLELGDSALYLCASSFPDKGNQPQHFGDGTRLSIL.

This clonotype has a count of ten or more. The chain couples TRBV12-5 to TRBJ1-1; TRBD1 matches at 7 bases. From germline, CDR1 is LGHNT and CDR2 FRNRAP. Germline trimming cut 5 bases from V and 4 bases from J; bases unmatched to any gene: 10. The CDR3 extends over 15 amino acids. CDR3 amino acids: CASGRQGHSGTEAFF. For the CDR3, the DNA is TGTGCTAGTGGTCGACAGGGACATTCAGGCACTGAAGCTTTCTTT.

This clonotype was seen a handful of times. The V call is TRBV4-1, the J call TRBJ1-3, with 7 bases fitting TRBD1. With V trimmed by 1 base and J by 3 bases, 3 bases remained unmatched. Germline V CDR1 and CDR2: MGHRA, YSYEKL. This CDR3 has 15 residues. The CDR3: CASSQGQGFGNTIYF. CDR3 DNA sequence: TGCGCCAGCAGCCAAGGACAGGGCTTTGGAAACACCATATATTTT.

This clonotype was seen only a few times. A read error may produce the germline difference seen at one junction end. This chain connects TRBV5-1 to TRBJ1-6; D might be TRBD1 (6 bases). Per the germline V gene, CDR1 is SGHRS and CDR2 is YFSETQ. The CDR3 is 16 amino acids. The CDR3 coding sequence is TGCACCAGCAGCTGGGGGCCCGAGGCCTCGGGATCACCCCTCCACTTT. Its protein is CTSSWGPEASGSPLHF.

At least ten counts were recorded for this clonotype. The chain recombines TRBV27 with TRBJ1-2, with TRBD1 matching over 12 bases. Germline V gene data show CDR1 as MNHEY and CDR2 as SMNVEV (reference sequence). The CDR3 totals 13 residues. V gave up 5 bases and J gave up 10 bases; unmatched junction bases: 5. CDR3 coding DNA: TGTGCCAGCAGTGAGGGACAGGGGGCGGTCTACACCTTC. As protein: CASSEGQGAVYTF.

The chain combines TRBV20-1 with TRBJ2-5; D is perhaps TRBD2 (5 bases). V was shortened by 5 bases and J by 5 bases, with 15 bases between the two germline ends. CDR1 is DFQATT, CDR2 SNEGSKA, per germline (reference sequence). CDR3 size: 13 residues. The CDR3 bases are TGCAGTGCTGAAGGAGGCGGGCGGGAGACCCAGTACTTC. It translates to CSAEGGGRETQYF.

The rearrangement uses TRBV6-1 and TRBJ1-1; a possible D gene is TRBD1 (5 bases). The V end lost 4 bases, the J end lost 8 bases, and 17 bases lay between the germline ends. CDR3 length: 14 residues. Germline V gene sequence: CDR1 MNHNS, CDR2 SASEGT. DNA for the CDR3: TGTGCCAGCAGTGCCCTCAGTGGAGAGGGGGAAGCTTTCTTT. Translation: CASSALSGEGEAFF.

The table lists this clonotype with a few counts. This rearrangement joins TRBV20-1 to TRBJ2-7; unclear D gene. The germline V and J ends were trimmed by 3 bases and 0 bases, with 6 bases remaining between them. The CDR3 runs to 12 residues. Germline V gene data show CDR1 as DFQATT and CDR2 as SNEGSKA (reference sequence). The CDR3 spells CSASLVSYEQYF. The CDR3 DNA sequence: TGCAGTGCTAGCCTAGTCTCCTACGAGCAGTACTTC.

The chain uses TRBV5-5 and TRBJ2-7, with D perhaps TRBD1 (5 bases). V lost 4 bases and J lost 1, with 9 bases in between. There are 13 residues in the CDR3. In germline, CDR1 is SGHKS, CDR2 YYEKEE (reference sequence). CDR3 protein: CASSDDSSYEQYF. In DNA form, the CDR3 reads TGTGCCAGCAGCGATGACAGTTCCTACGAGCAGTACTTC.

There are many counts of this clonotype. The gene calls are TRBV27 and TRBJ1-1, with a weak D call TRBD1 (6 bases). Trimming shortened V by 3 bases and J by 5 bases, and 16 bases separated the two germline ends. This CDR3 contains 15 residues. Germline V lookup: CDR1 MNHEY, CDR2 SMNVEV (reference sequence). CDR3 nucleotide sequence: TGTGCCAGCAGTTTTGGCCCCACGGGGGCGACTGAAGCTTTCTTT. It specifies CASSFGPTGATEAFF.

The rearrangement uses TRBV5-1 and TRBJ2-1, with D possibly matching TRBD2 (5 bases). The V and J ends lost 0 bases and 7 bases respectively, with 11 bases between them. Germline V gene lookup returns CDR1 SGHRS and CDR2 YFSETQ. There are 14 residues in the CDR3. CDR3 region: CASSLASVANEQFF. DNA of the CDR3: TGCGCCAGCAGCTTGGCCAGCGTAGCGAATGAGCAGTTCTTC.

A few counts support this clonotype. This chain connects TRBV9 to TRBJ1-2; D is unresolved. The V gene lost 4 bases and the J gene lost 0 bases, with 10 bases spanning the gap. Germline assignment: CDR1 SGDLS and CDR2 YYNGEE. The length of the CDR3 is 14 residues. For the CDR3, the DNA is TGTGCCAGCAGCCCCAGGCGGGCTAACTATGGCTACACCTTC. This gives the protein CASSPRRANYGYTF.

V usage is TRBV25-1 and J usage is TRBJ1-1; D is ambiguous. Germline assignment: CDR1 MGHDK and CDR2 SYGVNS. CDR3 size: 11 residues. Trimming took 2 bases from V and 10 from J, leaving 8 bases between them. The DNA of the CDR3 is TGTGCCAGCAGTGAAATAGGGTTAGCTTTCTTT. Translated, it gives CASSEIGLAFF.

This clonotype appeared a few times. The gene calls are TRBV13 and TRBJ2-7; possibly TRBD2 for D (6 bases). With 5 bases removed from V and 6 bases from J, the gap between germline ends came to 23 bases. Looked up from germline, CDR1 is PRHDT and CDR2 is FYEKMQ (reference sequence). This CDR3 is 16 amino acids long. DNA for the CDR3: TGTGCCAGCAGCCCCCCCCCCGAGAGAGGGACTCGCGAGCAGTACTTC. It is translated as CASSPPPERGTREQYF.

On this clonotype: A much larger clone lies a single base off, so this may be a read error. It is likely a read error, because the conserved phenylalanine at the end of the CDR3 is missing. J is TRBJ1-4 and V is TRBV11-2, with a weak D call TRBD1 (5 bases). CDR1 and CDR2 from the germline V gene are SGHAT and FQNNGV. With 5 bases removed from V and 10 bases from J, the gap between germline ends came to 17 bases. The CDR3 spans 14 residues. The CDR3 loop reads CASSPGLGGAKLFL. CDR3 DNA: TGTGCCAGCAGCCCCGGCCTCGGGGGAGCAAAACTGTTTCTT.

V gene TRBV11-3 combines with J gene TRBJ2-7; D perhaps matches TRBD2 (5 bases). Germline CDR1 and CDR2: SGHNT and YENEEA. Trimming removed 4 bases from V and 3 bases from J, with 13 bases in between. The CDR3 spans 14 residues. The DNA of the CDR3 is TGTGCCAGCAGCTCGCCGGAGGCGGGCTACGAGCAGTACTTC. Encoded protein: CASSSPEAGYEQYF. Filled out from reference TRBV11-3 and TRBJ2-7, the complete variable domain reads EAGVVQSPRYKIIEKKQPVAFWCNPISGHNTLYWYLQNLGQGPELLIRYENEEAVDDSQLPKDRFSAERLKGVDSTLKIQPAELGDSAVYLCASSSPEAGYEQYFGPGTRLTVT.

This clonotype has just a few counts. Here the CDR3 DNA reads TGTGCCAGCAGCCAAGTAAACAGGGATACTGAAGCTTTCTTT. This codes for CASSQVNRDTEAFF. The chain is built from TRBV14 and TRBJ1-1, with D perhaps matching TRBD1 (6 bases). The germline V and J ends were trimmed by 1 base and 5 bases, with 11 bases remaining between them. Germline CDR1 SGHDN, CDR2 FVKESK. The CDR3 has 14 amino acids.

The V gene is TRBV20-1, the J gene TRBJ1-2; maybe TRBD1 (5 bases). This CDR3 spans 16 amino acids. V lost 6 bases and J lost 4, with 24 bases in between. The V gene's germline CDR1 is DFQATT and CDR2 SNEGSKA (reference sequence). The CDR3 nucleotides are TGCAGTGCCACCCCCCAATTAGACAGACAAGTCTATGGCTACACCTTC. As protein: CSATPQLDRQVYGYTF.

This clonotype has a handful of counts. This sequence joins TRBV6-2 or TRBV6-3 and TRBJ1-1; perhaps TRBD1 as D (6 bases). Between the trimmed V and J ends, which lost 7 bases and 5 bases, there was a span of 20 bases. CDR3 length: 15 amino acids. Looked up from germline, CDR1 is MNHEY and CDR2 is SVGEGT. CDR3 DNA sequence: TGTGCCAGCACGGGACACAGTATACCGGTGACTGAAGCTTTCTTT. Translating gives CASTGHSIPVTEAFF.

This clonotype was counted ten times or more. The chain employs TRBV11-2 and TRBJ2-5; tentative D call: TRBD2 (6 bases). V was trimmed by 5 bases and J by 5 bases, leaving 18 bases between them. Germline V gene data show CDR1 as SGHAT and CDR2 as FQNNGV. The CDR3 is 15 residues long. CDR3 DNA: TGTGCCAGCAGCGGTCCGGGACTCCACGGGGAGACCCAGTACTTC. It specifies CASSGPGLHGETQYF.

The gene calls are TRBV3-1 and TRBJ2-7; 11 bases align to TRBD2. Germline CDR1 LGHDT, CDR2 YNNKEL (reference sequence). CDR3 length: 15 residues. V shed 1 base, J shed 5 bases, and the junction held 4 bases outside the gene matches. In DNA, the CDR3 is TGTGCCAGCAGCCAAGGTGGTAGCGGGAGGGACGAGCAGTACTTC. Translation gives CASSQGGSGRDEQYF.